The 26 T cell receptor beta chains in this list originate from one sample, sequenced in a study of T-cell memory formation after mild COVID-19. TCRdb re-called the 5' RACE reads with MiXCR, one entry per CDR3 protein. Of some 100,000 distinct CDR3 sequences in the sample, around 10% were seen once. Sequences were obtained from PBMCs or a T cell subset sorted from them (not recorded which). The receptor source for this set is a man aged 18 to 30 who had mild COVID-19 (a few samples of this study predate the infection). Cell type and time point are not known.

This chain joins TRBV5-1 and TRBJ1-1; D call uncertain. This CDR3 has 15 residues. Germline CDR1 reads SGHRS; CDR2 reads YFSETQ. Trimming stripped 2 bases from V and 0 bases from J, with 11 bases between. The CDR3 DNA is TGCGCCAGCAGCTTCGGGCAGGCCATGAACACTGAAGCTTTCTTT. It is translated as CASSFGQAMNTEAFF.

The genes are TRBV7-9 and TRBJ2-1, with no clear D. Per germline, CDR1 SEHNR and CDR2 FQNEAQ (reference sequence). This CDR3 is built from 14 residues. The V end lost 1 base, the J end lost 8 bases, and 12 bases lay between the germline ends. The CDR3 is CASSLGLVPDEQFF. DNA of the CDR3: TGTGCCAGCAGCTTAGGGCTAGTCCCCGATGAGCAGTTCTTC.

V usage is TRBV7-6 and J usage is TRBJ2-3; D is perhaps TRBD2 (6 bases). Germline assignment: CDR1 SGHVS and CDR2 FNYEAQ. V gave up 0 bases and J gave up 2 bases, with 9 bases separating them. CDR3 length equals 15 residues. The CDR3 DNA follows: TGTGCCAGCAGCTTAGCCCCGGGGGACACAGATACGCAGTATTTT. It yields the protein CASSLAPGDTDTQYF.

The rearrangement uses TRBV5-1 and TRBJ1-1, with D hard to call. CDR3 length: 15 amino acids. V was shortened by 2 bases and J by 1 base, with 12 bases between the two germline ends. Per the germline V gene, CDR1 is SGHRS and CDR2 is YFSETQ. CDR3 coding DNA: TGCGCCAGCAGCTTCGGCTCCACGGAGAACACTGAAGCTTTCTTT. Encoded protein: CASSFGSTENTEAFF.

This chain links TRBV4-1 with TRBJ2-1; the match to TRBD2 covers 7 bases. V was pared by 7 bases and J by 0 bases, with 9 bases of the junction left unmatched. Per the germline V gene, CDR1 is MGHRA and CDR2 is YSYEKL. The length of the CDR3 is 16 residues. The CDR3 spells CASTLRGESSYNEQFF. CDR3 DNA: TGCGCCAGCACCCTCCGGGGGGAAAGCTCCTACAATGAGCAGTTCTTC.

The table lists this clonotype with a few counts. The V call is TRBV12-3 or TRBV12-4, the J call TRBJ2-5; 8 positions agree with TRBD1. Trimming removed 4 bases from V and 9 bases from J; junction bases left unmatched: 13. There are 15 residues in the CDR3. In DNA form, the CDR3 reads TGTGCCAGCAGTTCCGTGAGGGGACACAGGGGGGCCCAGTACTTC. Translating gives CASSSVRGHRGAQYF.

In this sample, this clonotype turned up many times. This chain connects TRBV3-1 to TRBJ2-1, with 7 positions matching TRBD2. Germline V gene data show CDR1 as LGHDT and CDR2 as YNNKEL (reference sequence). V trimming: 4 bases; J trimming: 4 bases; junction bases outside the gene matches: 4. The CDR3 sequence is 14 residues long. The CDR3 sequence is CASSRGAGYNEQFF. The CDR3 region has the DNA TGTGCCAGCAGCCGAGGAGCGGGGTACAATGAGCAGTTCTTC.

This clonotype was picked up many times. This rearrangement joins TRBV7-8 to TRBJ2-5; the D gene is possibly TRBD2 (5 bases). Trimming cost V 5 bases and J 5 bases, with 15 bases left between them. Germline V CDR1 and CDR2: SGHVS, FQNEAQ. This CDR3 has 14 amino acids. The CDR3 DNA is TGTGCCAGCAGCGCCGCCGGGGAAGCGGAGACCCAGTACTTC. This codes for CASSAAGEAETQYF. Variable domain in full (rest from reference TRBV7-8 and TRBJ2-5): GAGVSQSPRYKVAKRGQDVALRCDPISGHVSLFWYQQALGQGPEFLTYFQNEAQLDKSGLPSDRFFAERPEGSVSTLKIQRTQQEDSAVYLCASSAAGEAETQYFGPGTRLLVL.

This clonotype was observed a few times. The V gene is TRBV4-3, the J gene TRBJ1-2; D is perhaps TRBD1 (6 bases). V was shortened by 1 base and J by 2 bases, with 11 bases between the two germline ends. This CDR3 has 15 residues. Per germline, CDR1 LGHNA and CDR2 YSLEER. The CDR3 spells CASSQVGGQNYGYTF. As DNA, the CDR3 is TGCGCCAGCAGCCAAGTCGGAGGACAGAACTATGGCTACACCTTC.

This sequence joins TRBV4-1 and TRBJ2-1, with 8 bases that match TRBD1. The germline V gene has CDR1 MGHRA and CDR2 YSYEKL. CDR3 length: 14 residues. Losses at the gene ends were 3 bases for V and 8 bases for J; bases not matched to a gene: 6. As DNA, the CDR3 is TGCGCCAGCAGCCACCAGGGGGCTATGTATGAGCAGTTCTTC. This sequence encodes CASSHQGAMYEQFF.

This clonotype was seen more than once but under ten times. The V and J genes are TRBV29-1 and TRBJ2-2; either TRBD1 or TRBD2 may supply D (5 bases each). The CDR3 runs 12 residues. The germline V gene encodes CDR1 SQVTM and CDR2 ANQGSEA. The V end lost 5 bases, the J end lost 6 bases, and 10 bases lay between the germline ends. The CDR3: CSVPEGSGELFF. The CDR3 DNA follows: TGCAGCGTTCCCGAGGGGTCCGGGGAGCTGTTTTTT.

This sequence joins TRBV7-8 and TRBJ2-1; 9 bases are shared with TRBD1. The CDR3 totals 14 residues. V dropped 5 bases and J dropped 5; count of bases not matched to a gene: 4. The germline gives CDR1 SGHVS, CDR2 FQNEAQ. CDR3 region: CASSPRTGDNEQFF. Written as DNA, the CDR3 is TGTGCCAGCAGCCCCCGGACAGGGGACAATGAGCAGTTCTTC.

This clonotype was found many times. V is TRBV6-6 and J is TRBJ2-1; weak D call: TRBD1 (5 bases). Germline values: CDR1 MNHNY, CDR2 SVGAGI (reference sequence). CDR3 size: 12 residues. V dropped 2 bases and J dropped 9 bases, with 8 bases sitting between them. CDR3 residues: CASSYGAAEQFF. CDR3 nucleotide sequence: TGTGCCAGCAGTTACGGGGCAGCTGAGCAGTTCTTC.

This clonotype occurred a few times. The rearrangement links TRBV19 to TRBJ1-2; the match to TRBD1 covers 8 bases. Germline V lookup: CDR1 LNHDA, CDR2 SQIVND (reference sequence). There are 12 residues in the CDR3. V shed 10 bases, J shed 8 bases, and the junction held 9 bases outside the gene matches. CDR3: CATERQGKGYTF. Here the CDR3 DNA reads TGTGCCACTGAGAGACAGGGGAAAGGCTACACCTTC.

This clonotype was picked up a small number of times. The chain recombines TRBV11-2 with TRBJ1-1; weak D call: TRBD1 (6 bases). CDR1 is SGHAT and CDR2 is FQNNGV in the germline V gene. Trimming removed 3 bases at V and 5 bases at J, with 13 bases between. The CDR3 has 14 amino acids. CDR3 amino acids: CASSLGGGATEAFF. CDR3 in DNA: TGTGCCAGCAGCTTGGGTGGGGGGGCGACTGAAGCTTTCTTT.

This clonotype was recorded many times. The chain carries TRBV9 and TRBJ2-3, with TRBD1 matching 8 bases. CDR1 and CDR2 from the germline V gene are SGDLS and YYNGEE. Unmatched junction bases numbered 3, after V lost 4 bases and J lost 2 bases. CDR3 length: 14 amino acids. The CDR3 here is CASSSDRVTDTQYF. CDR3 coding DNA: TGTGCCAGCAGCTCGGACAGGGTCACAGATACGCAGTATTTT.

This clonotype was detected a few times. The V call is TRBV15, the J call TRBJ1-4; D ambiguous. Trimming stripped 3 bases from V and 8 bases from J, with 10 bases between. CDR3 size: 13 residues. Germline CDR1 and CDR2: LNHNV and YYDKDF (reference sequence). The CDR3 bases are TGTGCCACCAGCAGCGGTCTTCGGGAAAAACTGTTTTTT. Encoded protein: CATSSGLREKLFF. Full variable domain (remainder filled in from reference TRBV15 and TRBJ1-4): DAMVIQNPRYQVTQFGKPVTLSCSQTLNHNVMYWYQQKSSQAPKLLFHYYDKDFNNEADTPDNFQSRRPNTSFCFLDIRSPGLGDTAMYLCATSSGLREKLFFGSGTQLSVL.

DNA for the CDR3: TGTGCCAGCAGTGATAGACAGAGCTCCTACAATGAGCAGTTCTTC. It encodes CASSDRQSSYNEQFF. This chain uses TRBV2 with TRBJ2-1; D possibly corresponds to TRBD1 (5 bases). CDR1 and CDR2 from the germline V gene are SNHLY and FYNNEI. This CDR3 spans 15 amino acids. Trimming removed 3 bases at V and 0 bases at J, with 9 bases between.

The CDR3 spells CASSLGGYNEQFF. CDR3 nucleotides: TGTGCCAGCAGTTTAGGCGGGTACAATGAGCAGTTCTTC. This chain uses TRBV27 with TRBJ2-1; D is perhaps TRBD2 (5 bases). The CDR3 is 13 residues long. V was shortened by 2 bases and J by 4 bases, with 6 bases between the two germline ends. Germline values: CDR1 MNHEY, CDR2 SMNVEV (reference sequence).

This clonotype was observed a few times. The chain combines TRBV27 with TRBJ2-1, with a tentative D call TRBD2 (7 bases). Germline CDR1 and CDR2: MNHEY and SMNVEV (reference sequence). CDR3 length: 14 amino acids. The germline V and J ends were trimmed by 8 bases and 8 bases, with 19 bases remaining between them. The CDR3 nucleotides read TGTGCCAGCCAGAGCGGGTGGGGGGGCGATGAGCAGTTCTTC. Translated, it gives CASQSGWGGDEQFF.

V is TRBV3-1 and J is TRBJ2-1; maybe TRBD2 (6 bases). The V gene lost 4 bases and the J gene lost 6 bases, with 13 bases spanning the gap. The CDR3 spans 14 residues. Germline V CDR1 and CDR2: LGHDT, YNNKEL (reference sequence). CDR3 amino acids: CASSLTGSVNEQFF. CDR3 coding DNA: TGTGCCAGCAGCCTCACCGGGAGCGTCAATGAGCAGTTCTTC.

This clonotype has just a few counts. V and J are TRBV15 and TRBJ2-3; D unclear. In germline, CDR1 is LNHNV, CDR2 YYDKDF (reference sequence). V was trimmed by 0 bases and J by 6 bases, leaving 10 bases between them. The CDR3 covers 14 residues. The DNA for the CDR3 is TGTGCCACCAGCAGAGACTTGCTCCCGGATACGCAGTATTTT. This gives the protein CATSRDLLPDTQYF.

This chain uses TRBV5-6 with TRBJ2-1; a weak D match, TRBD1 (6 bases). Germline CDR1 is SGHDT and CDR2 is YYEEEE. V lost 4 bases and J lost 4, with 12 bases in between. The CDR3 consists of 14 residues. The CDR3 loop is CASSPGHNYNEQFF. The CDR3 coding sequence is TGTGCCAGCAGCCCGGGACACAATTACAATGAGCAGTTCTTC.

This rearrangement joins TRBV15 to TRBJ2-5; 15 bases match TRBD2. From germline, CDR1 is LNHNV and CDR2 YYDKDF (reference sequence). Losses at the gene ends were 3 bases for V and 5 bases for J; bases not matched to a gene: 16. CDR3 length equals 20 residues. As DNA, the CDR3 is TGTGCCACCAGCAGCCCGGTTGGGACTAGCGGGGGGCCGGGGGAGGAGACCCAGTACTTC. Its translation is CATSSPVGTSGGPGEETQYF.

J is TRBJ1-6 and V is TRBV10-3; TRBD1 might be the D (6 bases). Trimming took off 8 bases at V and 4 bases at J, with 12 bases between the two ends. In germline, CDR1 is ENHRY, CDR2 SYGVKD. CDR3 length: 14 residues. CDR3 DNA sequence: TGTGCCATCGGTGCAGGGGCGTATAATTCACCCCTCCACTTT. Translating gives CAIGAGAYNSPLHF.

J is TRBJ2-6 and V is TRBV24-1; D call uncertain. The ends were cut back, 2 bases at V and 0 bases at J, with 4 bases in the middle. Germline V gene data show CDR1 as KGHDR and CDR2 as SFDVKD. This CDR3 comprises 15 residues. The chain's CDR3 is CATSDSYSGANVLTF. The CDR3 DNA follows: TGTGCCACCAGTGATTCGTACTCTGGGGCCAACGTCCTGACTTTC.